The sequence of this T cell receptor beta chain was determined in a study of blood T cell repertoires in COVID-19. Study context: Acute and convalescent COVID-19 specimens originated in the United States, Italy and Spain. PBMCs, B-cell-depleted T cells, or T cells were the source of the cDNA or gDNA that made up the material.

Per the study methods: Estimates of nucleated cell counts were drawn from the amplification of reference gene primers. The table came from immunoSEQ multiplex PCR; TCRdb's copy has only in-frame clones and leaves some out. V and J calls and clone size are those listed in that table; D and trimming were worked out from the DNA. Here the sample spans some 350,000 clones, about four fifths being singletons. This clonotype was obtained from a man aged 30 to 39 with active or convalescent COVID-19. Sequenced input: peripheral blood.

In DNA, the CDR3 is TGTGCCACCAGTGGTGGTCGGGGGGCGGACTATGGCTACACCTTC. Translation gives CATSGGRGADYGYTF. The chain joins TRBV24-1 to TRBJ1-2; D is perhaps TRBD1 (6 bases). The germline gives CDR1 KGHDR, CDR2 SFDVKD. V lost 5 bases and J lost 3, with 15 bases in between. This CDR3 comprises 15 residues.